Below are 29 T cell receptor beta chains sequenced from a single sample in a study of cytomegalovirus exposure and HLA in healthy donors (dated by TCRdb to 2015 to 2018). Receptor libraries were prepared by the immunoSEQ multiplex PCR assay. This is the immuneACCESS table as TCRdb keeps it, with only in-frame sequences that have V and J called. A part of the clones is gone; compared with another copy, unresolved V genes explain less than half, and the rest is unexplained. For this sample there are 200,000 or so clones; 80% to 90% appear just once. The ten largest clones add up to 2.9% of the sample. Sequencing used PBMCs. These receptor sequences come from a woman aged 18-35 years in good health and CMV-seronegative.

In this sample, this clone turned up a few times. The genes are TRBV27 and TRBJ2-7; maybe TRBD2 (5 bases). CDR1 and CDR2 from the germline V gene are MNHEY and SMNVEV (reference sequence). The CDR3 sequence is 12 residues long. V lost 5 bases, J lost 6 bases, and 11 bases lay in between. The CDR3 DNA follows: TGTGCCAGCAGTCCCACCGGACTCGAGCAGTACTTC. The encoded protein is CASSPTGLEQYF.

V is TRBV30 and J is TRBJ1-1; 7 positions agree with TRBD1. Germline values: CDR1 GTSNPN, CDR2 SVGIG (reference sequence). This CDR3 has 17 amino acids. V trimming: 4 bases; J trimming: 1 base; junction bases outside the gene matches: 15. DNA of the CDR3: TGTGCCTGGATTCTTAAGGGGGCCCCTGAGTCGAACACTGAAGCTTTCTTT. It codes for CAWILKGAPESNTEAFF.

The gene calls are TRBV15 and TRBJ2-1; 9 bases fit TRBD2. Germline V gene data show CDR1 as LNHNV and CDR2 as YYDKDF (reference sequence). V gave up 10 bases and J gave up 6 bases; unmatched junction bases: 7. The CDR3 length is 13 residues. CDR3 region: CAIRSGRFNEQFF. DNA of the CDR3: TGTGCCATCCGTAGCGGGAGATTCAATGAGCAGTTCTTC. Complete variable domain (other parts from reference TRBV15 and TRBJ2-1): DAMVIQNPRYQVTQFGKPVTLSCSQTLNHNVMYWYQQKSSQAPKLLFHYYDKDFNNEADTPDNFQSRRPNTSFCFLDIRSPGLGDTAMYLCAIRSGRFNEQFFGPGTRLTVL.

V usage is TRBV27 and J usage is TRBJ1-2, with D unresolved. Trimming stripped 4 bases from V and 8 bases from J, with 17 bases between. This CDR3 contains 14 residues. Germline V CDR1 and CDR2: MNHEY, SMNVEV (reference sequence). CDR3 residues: CASSSRAGTTGYTF. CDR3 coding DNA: TGTGCCAGCAGTTCGCGAGCGGGAACTACGGGCTACACCTTC.

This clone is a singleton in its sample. The CDR3 sequence is CASSPQANEKLFF. CDR3 DNA: TGTGCCAGTAGTCCTCAGGCTAATGAAAAACTGTTTTTT. This chain joins TRBV19 and TRBJ1-4, with D unresolved. Germline V gives CDR1 LNHDA, CDR2 SQIVND (reference sequence). V was trimmed by 5 bases and J by 3 bases, leaving 7 bases between them. The CDR3 has 13 amino acids.

CDR3 DNA sequence: TGTGCCAGCAGCCATCCGACAGGGGCCGGGGAGCTGTTTTTT. This translates into CASSHPTGAGELFF. The chain is built from TRBV28 and TRBJ2-2; TRBD1 matches 8 bases. Germline lookup yields CDR1 MDHEN and CDR2 SYDVKM. The J segment lost 6 bases and the V segment lost 6 bases, leaving 6 bases of the junction unmatched. The CDR3 is 14 amino acids.

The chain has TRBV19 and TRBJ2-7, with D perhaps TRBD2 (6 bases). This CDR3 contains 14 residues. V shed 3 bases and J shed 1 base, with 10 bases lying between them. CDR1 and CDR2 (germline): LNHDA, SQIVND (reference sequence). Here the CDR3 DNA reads TGTGCCAGTAGTATGGAGGGTTTGTCCTACGAGCAGTACTTC. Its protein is CASSMEGLSYEQYF.

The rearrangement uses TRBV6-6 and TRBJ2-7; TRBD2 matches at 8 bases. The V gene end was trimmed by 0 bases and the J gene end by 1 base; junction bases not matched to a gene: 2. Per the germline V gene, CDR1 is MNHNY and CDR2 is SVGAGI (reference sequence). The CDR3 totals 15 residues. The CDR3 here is CASSYSTSESYEQYF. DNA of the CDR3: TGTGCCAGCAGTTACTCGACTAGCGAGTCCTACGAGCAGTACTTC.

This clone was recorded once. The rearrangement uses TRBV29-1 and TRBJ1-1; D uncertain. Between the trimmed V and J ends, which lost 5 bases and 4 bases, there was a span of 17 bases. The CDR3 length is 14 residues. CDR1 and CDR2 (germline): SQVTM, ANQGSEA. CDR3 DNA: TGCAGCGTTTTCGTCCTGACTATTGGCACTGAAGCTTTCTTT. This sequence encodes CSVFVLTIGTEAFF.

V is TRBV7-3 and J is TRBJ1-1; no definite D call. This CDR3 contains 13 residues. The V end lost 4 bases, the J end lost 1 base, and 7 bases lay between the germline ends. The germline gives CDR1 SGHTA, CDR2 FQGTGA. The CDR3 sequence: CASSSGRNTEAFF. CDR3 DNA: TGTGCCAGCAGCTCGGGGAGGAACACTGAAGCTTTCTTT.

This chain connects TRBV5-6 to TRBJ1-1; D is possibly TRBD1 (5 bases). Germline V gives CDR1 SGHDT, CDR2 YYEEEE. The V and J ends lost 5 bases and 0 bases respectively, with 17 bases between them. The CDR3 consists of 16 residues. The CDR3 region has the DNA TGTGCCAGCAGTTACGGGAGGGGAGAAATGAACACTGAAGCTTTCTTT. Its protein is CASSYGRGEMNTEAFF. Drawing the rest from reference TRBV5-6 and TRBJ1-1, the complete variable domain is DAGVTQSPTHLIKTRGQQVTLRCSPKSGHDTVSWYQQALGQGPQFIFQYYEEEERQRGNFPDRFSGHQFPNYSSELNVNALLLGDSALYLCASSYGRGEMNTEAFFGQGTRLTVV.

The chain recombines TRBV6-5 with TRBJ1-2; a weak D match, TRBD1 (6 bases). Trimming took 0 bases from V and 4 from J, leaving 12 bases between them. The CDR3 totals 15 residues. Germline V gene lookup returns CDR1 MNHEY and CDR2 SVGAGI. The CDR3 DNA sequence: TGTGCCAGCAGTTACTCGCCGGACAGCTCCTATGGCTACACCTTC. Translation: CASSYSPDSSYGYTF.

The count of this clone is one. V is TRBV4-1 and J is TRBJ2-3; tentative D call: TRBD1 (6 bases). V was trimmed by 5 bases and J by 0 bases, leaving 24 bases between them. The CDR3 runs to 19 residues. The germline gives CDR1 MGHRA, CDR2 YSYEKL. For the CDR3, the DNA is TGCGCCAGCAGCTTAACGGACAGTGCCAAAGTTCTCAGCACAGATACGCAGTATTTT. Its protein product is CASSLTDSAKVLSTDTQYF.

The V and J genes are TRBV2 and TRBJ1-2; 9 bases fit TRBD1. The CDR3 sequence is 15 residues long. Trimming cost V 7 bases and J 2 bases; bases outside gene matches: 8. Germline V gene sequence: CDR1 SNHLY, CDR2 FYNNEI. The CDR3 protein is CASTDRGVENYGYTF. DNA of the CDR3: TGTGCCAGCACAGACAGGGGGGTAGAGAACTATGGCTACACCTTC.

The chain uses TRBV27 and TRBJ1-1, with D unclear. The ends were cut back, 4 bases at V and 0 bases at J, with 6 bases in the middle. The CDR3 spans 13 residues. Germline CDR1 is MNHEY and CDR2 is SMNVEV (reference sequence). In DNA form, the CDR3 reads TGTGCCAGCAGTTACTCTCTGAACACTGAAGCTTTCTTT. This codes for CASSYSLNTEAFF.

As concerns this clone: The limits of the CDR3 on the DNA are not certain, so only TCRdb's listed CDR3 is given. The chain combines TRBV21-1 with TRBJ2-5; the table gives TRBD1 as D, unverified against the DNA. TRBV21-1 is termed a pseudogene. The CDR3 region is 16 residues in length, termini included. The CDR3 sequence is CASVGAGTADQETQYF.

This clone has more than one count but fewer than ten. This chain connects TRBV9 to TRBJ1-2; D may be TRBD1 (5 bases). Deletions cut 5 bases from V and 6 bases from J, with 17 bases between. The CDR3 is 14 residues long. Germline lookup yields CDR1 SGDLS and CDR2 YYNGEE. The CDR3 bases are TGTGCCAGCAGTCCAAGACAGAGCCAAGATGGCTACACCTTC. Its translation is CASSPRQSQDGYTF.

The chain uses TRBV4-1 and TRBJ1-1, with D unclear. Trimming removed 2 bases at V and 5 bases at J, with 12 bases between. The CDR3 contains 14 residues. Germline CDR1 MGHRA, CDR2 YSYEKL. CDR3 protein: CASSQSWSGTEAFF. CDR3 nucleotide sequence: TGCGCCAGCAGCCAATCATGGTCGGGGACTGAAGCTTTCTTT.

CDR3 coding DNA: TGTGCCAGCAGCTTTAGGACAGGAGCTGCTGTCGGGGAGCTGTTTTTT. Residues: CASSFRTGAAVGELFF. The chain uses TRBV7-9 and TRBJ2-2, with TRBD1 matching over 7 bases. Per the germline V gene, CDR1 is SEHNR and CDR2 is FQNEAQ (reference sequence). The J segment lost 7 bases and the V segment lost 3 bases, leaving 11 bases of the junction unmatched. The CDR3 loop spans 16 amino acids.

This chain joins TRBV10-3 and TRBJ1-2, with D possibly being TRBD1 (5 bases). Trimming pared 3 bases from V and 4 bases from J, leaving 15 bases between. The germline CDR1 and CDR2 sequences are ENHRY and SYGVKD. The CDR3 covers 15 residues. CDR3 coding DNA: TGTGCCATCAGTGACGGGACTAGCGGGGCCTATGGCTACACCTTC. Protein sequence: CAISDGTSGAYGYTF.

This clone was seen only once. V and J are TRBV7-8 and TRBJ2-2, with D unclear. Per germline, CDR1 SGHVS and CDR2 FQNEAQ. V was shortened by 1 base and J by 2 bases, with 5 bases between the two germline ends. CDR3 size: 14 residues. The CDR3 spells CASSLGYNTGELFF. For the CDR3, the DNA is TGTGCCAGCAGCTTAGGTTATAACACCGGGGAGCTGTTTTTT.

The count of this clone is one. This CDR3 reads CASSESKLAGGPGEQFF. CDR3 DNA sequence: TGCGCCAGCAGTGAGTCGAAACTAGCGGGAGGGCCCGGTGAGCAGTTCTTC. This chain connects TRBV10-1 to TRBJ2-1, with 13 bases aligning to TRBD2. The CDR3 totals 17 residues. With 0 bases clipped from V and 9 bases from J, the junction kept 8 bases outside the gene matches. Germline CDR1 reads WNHNN; CDR2 reads SYGVQD (reference sequence).

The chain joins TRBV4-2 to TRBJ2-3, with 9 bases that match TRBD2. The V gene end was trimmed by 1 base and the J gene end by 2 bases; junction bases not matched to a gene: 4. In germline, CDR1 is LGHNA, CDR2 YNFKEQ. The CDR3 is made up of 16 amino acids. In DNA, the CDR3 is TGTGCCAGCAGCCAAGGTAGCGGGAGTTACACAGATACGCAGTATTTT. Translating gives CASSQGSGSYTDTQYF.

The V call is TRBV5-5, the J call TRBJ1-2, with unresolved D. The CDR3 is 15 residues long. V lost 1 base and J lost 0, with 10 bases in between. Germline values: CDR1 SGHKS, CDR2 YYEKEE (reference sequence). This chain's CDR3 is CASSLSGGSNYGYTF. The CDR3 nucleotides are TGTGCCAGCAGCTTGTCGGGAGGGTCTAACTATGGCTACACCTTC.

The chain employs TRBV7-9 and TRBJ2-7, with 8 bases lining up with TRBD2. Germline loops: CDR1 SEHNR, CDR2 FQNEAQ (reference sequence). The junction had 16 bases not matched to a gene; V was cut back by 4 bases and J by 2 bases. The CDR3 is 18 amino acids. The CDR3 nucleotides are TGTGCCAGCAGCTCAAAACCACGTAGCGGGACGACCGCCTACGAGCAGTACTTC. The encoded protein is CASSSKPRSGTTAYEQYF.

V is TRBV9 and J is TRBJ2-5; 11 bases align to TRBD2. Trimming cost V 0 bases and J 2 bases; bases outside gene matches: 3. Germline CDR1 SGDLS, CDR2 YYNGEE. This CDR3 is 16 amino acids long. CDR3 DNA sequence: TGTGCCAGCAGCGTAGCCGTAGCGGGAGGGCAAGAGACCCAGTACTTC. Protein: CASSVAVAGGQETQYF.

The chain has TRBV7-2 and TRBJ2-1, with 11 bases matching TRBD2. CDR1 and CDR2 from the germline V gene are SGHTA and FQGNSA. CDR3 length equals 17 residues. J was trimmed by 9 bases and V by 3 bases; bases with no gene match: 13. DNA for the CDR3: TGTGCCAGCAGCTTTAGGTCCGGCCTAGCGGGAGGTGGTGAGCAGTTCTTC. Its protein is CASSFRSGLAGGGEQFF.

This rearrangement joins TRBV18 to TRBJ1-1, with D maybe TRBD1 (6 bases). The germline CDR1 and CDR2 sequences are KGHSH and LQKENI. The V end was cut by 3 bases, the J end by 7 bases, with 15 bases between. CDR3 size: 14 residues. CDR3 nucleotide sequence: TGTGCCAGCTCACCCAGTACAGGGTTGGGTGAAGCTTTCTTT. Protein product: CASSPSTGLGEAFF.

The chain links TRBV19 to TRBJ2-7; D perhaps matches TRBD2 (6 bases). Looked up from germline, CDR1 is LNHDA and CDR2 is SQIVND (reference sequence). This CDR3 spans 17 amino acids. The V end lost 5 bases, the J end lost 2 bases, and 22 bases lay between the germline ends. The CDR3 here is CASSPFPPGLSTYEQYF. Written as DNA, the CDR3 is TGTGCCAGTAGTCCCTTCCCCCCGGGACTGAGTACCTACGAGCAGTACTTC.